Below, 32 T cell receptor beta chains from the same sample are listed, as sequenced in a study of blood T cell repertoires in COVID-19. Assay used: immunoSEQ multiplex PCR; TCRdb lists only in-frame clones, some missing. Found here are 100,000 or so clones, around 92% of them singletons; the top ten hold 5% to 6%. Sequencing input: peripheral blood. Receptors were obtained from a man between 50 and 59 years old with active COVID-19.

The J gene is TRBJ1-6, the V gene TRBV6-6; 9 positions agree with TRBD1. With 6 bases clipped from V and 9 bases from J, the junction kept 9 bases outside the gene matches. In germline, CDR1 is MNHNY, CDR2 SVGAGI (reference sequence). The CDR3 is made up of 15 amino acids. The CDR3 region has the DNA TGTGCCAGCAGCAAAGGGGACAGGGAAGGTTCACCCCTCCACTTT. This translates into CASSKGDREGSPLHF.

This rearrangement joins TRBV13 to TRBJ2-3, with TRBD2 matching 15 bases. Germline CDR1 PRHDT, CDR2 FYEKMQ (reference sequence). The CDR3 spans 16 residues. V shed 4 bases, J shed 6 bases, and the junction held 5 bases outside the gene matches. CDR3 sequence reads: CASSSRTSGRVDTQYF. The CDR3 DNA sequence: TGTGCCAGCAGCTCTCGGACTAGCGGGAGGGTCGATACGCAGTATTTT.

The gene calls are TRBV5-1 and TRBJ2-2; 7 bases line up with TRBD2. The CDR3 spans 16 residues. V dropped 0 bases and J dropped 8; count of bases not matched to a gene: 10. The germline V gene encodes CDR1 SGHRS and CDR2 YFSETQ. CDR3 coding DNA: TGCGCCAGCAGCTTGGGGCGACTAGCACCATGGGGGGAGCTGTTTTTT. As protein: CASSLGRLAPWGELFF.

The CDR3 DNA is TGTGCCAGCAGCCAAGCGATACTAGCGGGAGTGAACGAGCAGTACTTC. It yields the protein CASSQAILAGVNEQYF. The chain has TRBV4-2 and TRBJ2-7; 11 nucleotides line up with TRBD2. CDR1 and CDR2 from the germline V gene are LGHNA and YNFKEQ. This CDR3 has 16 amino acids. The J segment lost 5 bases and the V segment lost 1 base, leaving 7 bases of the junction unmatched.

The chain combines TRBV4-2 with TRBJ1-5; no firm D call. Germline CDR1 and CDR2: LGHNA and YNFKEQ. The CDR3 sequence is 16 residues long. Deletions cut 0 bases from V and 6 bases from J, with 15 bases between. The chain's CDR3 is CASSQDPLGLVQPQHF. The CDR3 DNA reads as TGTGCCAGCAGCCAAGACCCCCTAGGACTTGTTCAGCCCCAGCATTTT.

As DNA, the CDR3 is TGTGCCAGCAGTATAGGGACAGGCGGGACTGAAGCTTTCTTT. Protein sequence: CASSIGTGGTEAFF. This rearrangement joins TRBV27 to TRBJ1-1, with TRBD1 matching over 8 bases. V shed 5 bases, J shed 5 bases, and the junction held 7 bases outside the gene matches. CDR3 length: 14 residues. The germline CDR1 and CDR2 sequences are MNHEY and SMNVEV (reference sequence).

V gene TRBV28 combines with J gene TRBJ2-7; perhaps TRBD1 as D (5 bases). Germline-derived CDR1 and CDR2 are MDHEN and SYDVKM. This CDR3 has 14 residues. V was trimmed by 8 bases and J by 5 bases, leaving 19 bases between them. The CDR3 here is CASRKGQGRHEQYF. In DNA, the CDR3 is TGTGCCAGCCGTAAGGGGCAGGGTCGTCACGAGCAGTACTTC.

This clone was found once. This chain's CDR3 is CSVEDPLAREGKTEAFF. CDR3 in DNA: TGCAGCGTTGAAGACCCACTAGCCAGGGAGGGTAAAACTGAAGCTTTCTTT. This sequence joins TRBV29-1 and TRBJ1-1, with a possible D match to TRBD1 (5 bases). Germline assignment: CDR1 SQVTM and CDR2 ANQGSEA. Trimming stripped 0 bases from V and 5 bases from J, with 22 bases between. The CDR3 is 17 amino acids.

The genes are TRBV3-1 (or the pseudogene TRBV3-2) and TRBJ2-6, with a weak D call TRBD2 (6 bases). Germline CDR1 is LGHDT and CDR2 is YNNKEL (reference sequence). The ends were cut back, 5 bases at V and 1 base at J, with 12 bases in the middle. The CDR3 has 16 amino acids. The CDR3 sequence: CASSGHRGSGANVLTF. CDR3 in DNA: TGTGCCAGCAGCGGACATCGGGGGTCTGGGGCCAACGTCCTGACTTTC.

The rearrangement links TRBV28 to TRBJ2-1; TRBD2 aligns across 13 bases. CDR3 size: 19 residues. Trimming removed 2 bases from V and 4 bases from J; junction bases left unmatched: 11. Germline CDR1 and CDR2: MDHEN and SYDVKM. Here the CDR3 reads CASSLGLAGAPGGYNEQFF. In nucleotides, the CDR3 is TGTGCCAGCAGTTTAGGACTAGCGGGAGCGCCTGGGGGTTACAATGAGCAGTTCTTC.

Details on this clone: The same CDR3 arises from other DNA sequences in this sample as well. As DNA, the CDR3 is TGTGCCAGCAGCCTCGGCTCCTACGAGCAGTACTTC. Protein product: CASSLGSYEQYF. The chain links TRBV28 to TRBJ2-7, with D unresolved. The CDR3 runs to 12 residues. V lost 6 bases and J 0 bases, leaving 6 bases between the germline ends. Germline CDR1 and CDR2: MDHEN and SYDVKM.

This clone showed up just once. V is TRBV27 and J is TRBJ2-1; tentatively, D is TRBD1 (7 bases). The CDR3 totals 15 residues. CDR1 and CDR2 from the germline V gene are MNHEY and SMNVEV (reference sequence). V lost 3 bases and J 8 bases, leaving 17 bases between the germline ends. The CDR3 sequence: CASSFLGRGVDEQFF. CDR3 DNA sequence: TGTGCCAGCAGTTTTTTGGGCAGGGGGGTCGATGAGCAGTTCTTC.

The V call is TRBV3-1 (or the pseudogene TRBV3-2), the J call TRBJ2-7; 11 bases fit TRBD2. The germline CDR1 and CDR2 sequences are LGHDT and YNNKEL (reference sequence). This CDR3 spans 16 amino acids. The V segment lost 3 bases and the J segment 3 bases; nucleotides outside the gene matches: 7. The CDR3 region is CASSHPAGTSGYEQYF. CDR3 in DNA: TGTGCCAGCAGCCACCCCGCCGGGACTAGCGGCTACGAGCAGTACTTC.

This chain's CDR3 is CASSYHTGIGANVLTF. The CDR3 nucleotides are TGTGCCAGCAGTTACCATACGGGAATAGGGGCCAACGTCCTGACTTTC. The chain links TRBV6-6 to TRBJ2-6, with D perhaps matching TRBD2 (5 bases). V dropped 2 bases and J dropped 4 bases, with 12 bases sitting between them. Germline V gene lookup returns CDR1 MNHNY and CDR2 SVGAGI (reference sequence). This CDR3 has 16 residues.

This chain uses TRBV30 with TRBJ1-6; weak D call: TRBD1 (6 bases). CDR1 GTSNPN and CDR2 SVGIG come from the germline V gene (reference sequence). This CDR3 has 16 residues. The V gene lost 0 bases and the J gene lost 6 bases, with 15 bases spanning the gap. DNA of the CDR3: TGTGCCTGGAGTGTACCTGTGACAGGCCGTAATTCACCCCTCCACTTT. This encodes CAWSVPVTGRNSPLHF.

V gene TRBV28 combines with J gene TRBJ1-1; perhaps TRBD1 as D (6 bases). Germline loops: CDR1 MDHEN, CDR2 SYDVKM. V was trimmed by 6 bases and J by 1 base, leaving 9 bases between them. This CDR3 has 13 amino acids. The CDR3 DNA reads as TGTGCCAGCAGCATAGGGGGGAACACTGAAGCTTTCTTT. It encodes CASSIGGNTEAFF.

The rearrangement joins TRBV6-1 to TRBJ1-5; D uncertain. The CDR3 is made up of 14 amino acids. Trimming cost V 2 bases and J 8 bases, with 13 bases left between them. Germline CDR1 reads MNHNS; CDR2 reads SASEGT. CDR3 loop: CASSEPSVDEPQHF. The DNA for the CDR3 is TGTGCCAGCAGTGAACCCAGCGTTGATGAGCCCCAGCATTTT.

Written as DNA, the CDR3 is TGTGCCAGCAGCTTAGGGACTTCCAATTCACCCCTCCACTTT. This codes for CASSLGTSNSPLHF. The rearrangement links TRBV11-2 to TRBJ1-6; D unresolved. CDR1 and CDR2 from the germline V gene are SGHAT and FQNNGV. The CDR3 totals 14 residues. Trimming removed 1 base at V and 7 bases at J, with 8 bases between.

V is TRBV28 and J is TRBJ2-1; the D is unclear. CDR1 is MDHEN, CDR2 SYDVKM, per germline. Trimming took 8 bases from V and 0 from J, leaving 11 bases between them. CDR3 length: 14 residues. The CDR3 is CASSFLGSYNEQFF. CDR3 sequence (DNA): TGTGCCAGCTCCTTTCTCGGCTCCTACAATGAGCAGTTCTTC.

This chain connects TRBV18 to TRBJ1-1; 7 nucleotides agree with TRBD1. The CDR3 spans 15 residues. After removal of 1 base from V and 0 bases from J, the junction contained 2 bases not matched to a gene. Germline V gene data show CDR1 as KGHSH and CDR2 as LQKENI. The CDR3 loop is CASSPLGGVNTEAFF. CDR3 DNA: TGTGCCAGCTCACCACTAGGGGGCGTGAACACTGAAGCTTTCTTT.

CDR3 region: CASSQGGVGNTIYF. CDR3 DNA: TGTGCCAGCAGCCAGGGAGGAGTTGGAAACACCATATATTTT. J is TRBJ1-3 and V is TRBV3-1 (or the pseudogene TRBV3-2); no firm D call. The germline CDR1 and CDR2 sequences are LGHDT and YNNKEL (reference sequence). With 3 bases removed from V and 3 bases from J, the gap between germline ends came to 9 bases. The CDR3 consists of 14 residues.

The chain joins TRBV7-2 to TRBJ2-2; weak D call: TRBD1 (6 bases). Germline V gene data show CDR1 as SGHTA and CDR2 as FQGNSA. The CDR3 has 14 amino acids. V lost 6 bases and J 5 bases, leaving 13 bases between the germline ends. CDR3 sequence reads: CASRSGTSTGELFF. The CDR3 coding sequence is TGTGCCAGCAGATCCGGGACAAGTACCGGGGAGCTGTTTTTT.

The V and J genes are TRBV6-5 and TRBJ1-6; D might be TRBD1 (5 bases). V lost 8 bases, J lost 5 bases, and 13 bases lay in between. This CDR3 has 14 residues. The germline CDR1 and CDR2 sequences are MNHEY and SVGAGI. Here the CDR3 reads CASGQGFHNSPLHF. The CDR3 DNA follows: TGTGCCAGCGGTCAGGGATTTCATAATTCACCCCTCCACTTT.

This clone came up a few times. The CDR3 DNA sequence: TGCGCCAGCAGCCAAGATGGGGAGGGGGACACTGAAGCTTTCTTT. It translates to CASSQDGEGDTEAFF. The chain recombines TRBV4-1 with TRBJ1-1, with D tentatively TRBD1 (6 bases). CDR3 length: 15 amino acids. Germline V gives CDR1 MGHRA, CDR2 YSYEKL. The ends were cut back, 0 bases at V and 3 bases at J, with 11 bases in the middle.

As concerns this clone: An end of the junction does not agree with germline; a read error may underlie this. The chain carries TRBV7-7 and TRBJ2-1, with 10 bases lining up with TRBD1. The CDR3 covers 18 residues. Germline assignment: CDR1 SSHAT and CDR2 FNYEAQ (reference sequence). CDR3 sequence: CASSPKDRGISGYNEQFF. CDR3 in DNA: TGTGCTAGCAGCCCGAAGGACAGGGGGATTTCTGGATACAATGAGCAGTTCTTC.

The chain couples TRBV7-9 to TRBJ2-1; 7 bases match TRBD2. Germline V gene data show CDR1 as SEHNR and CDR2 as FQNEAQ (reference sequence). V was pared by 1 base and J by 7 bases, with 7 bases of the junction left unmatched. CDR3 size: 15 residues. The CDR3 DNA reads TGTGCCAGCAGCTTAGACGGGAGGAAAGAGAATGAGCAGTTCTTC. Its protein product is CASSLDGRKENEQFF.

The chain couples TRBV19 to TRBJ1-1; D gene unclear. The CDR3 has 14 amino acids. Germline values: CDR1 LNHDA, CDR2 SQIVND (reference sequence). Trimming took 0 bases from V and 5 from J, leaving 10 bases between them. In DNA, the CDR3 is TGTGCCAGTAGTATAGATCTTGAGGGAACTGAAGCTTTCTTT. Protein product: CASSIDLEGTEAFF.

The chain uses TRBV5-1 and TRBJ2-7; the D gene is possibly TRBD1 (6 bases). There are 13 residues in the CDR3. Germline V gene data show CDR1 as SGHRS and CDR2 as YFSETQ. Deletions cut 2 bases from V and 5 bases from J, with 11 bases between. The CDR3 loop is CASSFSGVHEQYF. The CDR3 bases are TGCGCCAGCAGCTTTTCAGGGGTTCACGAGCAGTACTTC.

The gene calls are TRBV27 and TRBJ1-6, with D possibly TRBD1 on 6 matching bases. Germline CDR1 and CDR2: MNHEY and SMNVEV (reference sequence). This CDR3 is built from 14 residues. Trimming cost V 2 bases and J 6 bases, with 8 bases left between them. CDR3 region: CASSLTGTNSPLHF. CDR3 DNA: TGTGCCAGCAGTTTAACAGGGACTAATTCACCCCTCCACTTT.

This clone was observed once. The chain combines TRBV11-2 with TRBJ2-2; D ambiguous. Deletions cut 1 base from V and 6 bases from J, with 9 bases between. The V gene's germline CDR1 is SGHAT and CDR2 FQNNGV. The CDR3 is made up of 14 amino acids. The CDR3 reads CASSLVGTAGELFF. The CDR3 DNA sequence: TGTGCCAGCAGCTTAGTCGGTACAGCCGGGGAGCTGTTTTTT.

The rearrangement joins TRBV7-6 to TRBJ1-5; tentatively, D is TRBD1 (6 bases). From germline, CDR1 is SGHVS and CDR2 FNYEAQ. The ends were cut back, 5 bases at V and 4 bases at J, with 9 bases in the middle. CDR3 length equals 13 residues. In DNA, the CDR3 is TGTGCCAGCAGCCTTCAGGGGAATCAGCCCCAGCATTTT. The encoded protein is CASSLQGNQPQHF.

The J gene is TRBJ2-3, the V gene TRBV19, with TRBD2 identical over 7 bases. Trimming took 1 base from V and 2 from J; bases not matched to a gene: 9. The CDR3 spans 17 residues. Germline V gene sequence: CDR1 LNHDA, CDR2 SQIVND (reference sequence). Here the CDR3 DNA reads TGTGCCAGTAGTATAGGCCGGACTAGATCTAACACAGATACGCAGTATTTT. This gives the protein CASSIGRTRSNTDTQYF.